This entry lists 16 T cell receptor beta chains sequenced from one sample in a study of blood T cell repertoires in COVID-19. Clones were sequenced by immunoSEQ multiplex PCR, and TCRdb holds only the in-frame ones, with some missing. The table records under 300,000 clones, roughly 91% of them present only once. Sequenced input: PBMCs or T cells enriched from blood (not recorded which). The source is a woman in her sixties in a cohort exposed to, infected with or recovered from COVID-19 (not recorded which).

The rearrangement joins TRBV4-1 to TRBJ2-5; D might be TRBD2 (6 bases). This CDR3 is 19 amino acids long. Germline V lookup: CDR1 MGHRA, CDR2 YSYEKL. V lost 2 bases, J lost 2 bases, and 24 bases lay in between. For the CDR3, the DNA is TGCGCCAGCAGCCAAACAAATCCACCCGGGACTCCGGATCAAGAGACCCAGTACTTC. This codes for CASSQTNPPGTPDQETQYF.

The V gene is TRBV27, the J gene TRBJ1-1, with TRBD1 identical over 9 bases. The CDR3 loop spans 13 amino acids. The germline V gene encodes CDR1 MNHEY and CDR2 SMNVEV (reference sequence). The V gene end was trimmed by 5 bases and the J gene end by 10 bases; junction bases not matched to a gene: 8. The CDR3 sequence: CASSPYRGQGAFF. The CDR3 DNA sequence: TGTGCCAGCAGTCCTTACCGGGGACAGGGAGCTTTCTTT.

The V and J genes are TRBV28 and TRBJ2-1; 9 nucleotides line up with TRBD1. Per the germline V gene, CDR1 is MDHEN and CDR2 is SYDVKM. This CDR3 has 16 residues. V dropped 6 bases and J dropped 7; count of bases not matched to a gene: 13. The CDR3: CASRGAGTGSRNEQFF. The CDR3 DNA is TGTGCCAGCAGGGGAGCGGGGACAGGGTCTCGGAATGAGCAGTTCTTC. The variable domain in full, with the rest retrieved from reference TRBV28 and TRBJ2-1, is DVKVTQSSRYLVKRTGEKVFLECVQDMDHENMFWYRQDPGLGLRLIYFSYDVKMKEKGDIPEGYSVSREKKERFSLILESASTNQTSMYLCASRGAGTGSRNEQFFGPGTRLTVL.

The V and J genes are TRBV27 and TRBJ2-2, with 9 bases lining up with TRBD2. Trimming cost V 3 bases and J 3 bases; bases outside gene matches: 2. The CDR3 sequence is 15 residues long. Germline-derived CDR1 and CDR2 are MNHEY and SMNVEV (reference sequence). The CDR3 here is CASSFSGRDTGELFF. DNA of the CDR3: TGTGCCAGCAGTTTTAGCGGGAGAGACACCGGGGAGCTGTTTTTT.

The rearrangement uses TRBV25-1 and TRBJ1-1; 9 nucleotides agree with TRBD1. With V trimmed by 3 bases and J by 1 base, 3 bases remained unmatched. Germline loops: CDR1 MGHDK, CDR2 SYGVNS. The CDR3 is 15 residues long. The CDR3 here is CASSDADRGNTEAFF. In DNA form, the CDR3 reads TGTGCCAGCAGTGACGCGGACAGGGGGAACACTGAAGCTTTCTTT.

V and J are TRBV19 and TRBJ1-4; tentative D call: TRBD1 (5 bases). CDR1 is LNHDA and CDR2 is SQIVND in the germline V gene (reference sequence). The CDR3 totals 14 residues. Trimming left V 6 bases short and J 8 bases short, with 16 bases between. The CDR3 bases are TGTGCCAGTAGAGCTGGGGGGAAACTAGAAAAACTGTTTTTT. Amino acids: CASRAGGKLEKLFF.

The chain combines TRBV2 with TRBJ1-1; 7 positions match TRBD1. J lost 2 bases, V lost 4 bases, and 4 bases had no gene match. CDR1 SNHLY and CDR2 FYNNEI come from the germline V gene. This CDR3 spans 14 amino acids. CDR3 sequence reads: CASSVTGSNTEAFF. The DNA for the CDR3 is TGTGCCAGCAGTGTGACAGGGTCCAACACTGAAGCTTTCTTT.

The rearrangement joins TRBV11-2 to TRBJ2-1; no definite D call. V lost 4 bases and J 0 bases, leaving 22 bases between the germline ends. The CDR3 sequence is 19 residues long. In germline, CDR1 is SGHAT, CDR2 FQNNGV. CDR3: CASSSLRRNTPTSYNEQFF. The CDR3 DNA sequence: TGTGCCAGCAGCTCCCTCCGGCGGAACACCCCGACCTCCTACAATGAGCAGTTCTTC.

This chain joins TRBV18 and TRBJ2-7; no clear D. Germline V CDR1 and CDR2: KGHSH, LQKENI. Trimming shortened V by 4 bases and J by 6 bases, and 13 bases separated the two germline ends. The CDR3 consists of 13 residues. DNA of the CDR3: TGTGCCAGCTCACTTCGCAAGTCGGGCGAGCAGTACTTC. Protein sequence: CASSLRKSGEQYF.

V is TRBV28 and J is TRBJ2-5; D is undetermined. This CDR3 has 10 amino acids. Trimming stripped 2 bases from V and 9 bases from J, with 4 bases between. The germline V gene encodes CDR1 MDHEN and CDR2 SYDVKM. The CDR3 DNA reads TGTGCCAGCAGTTTAGGGCCCCAGTACTTC. It codes for CASSLGPQYF.

The chain employs TRBV2 and TRBJ1-5, with a tentative D call TRBD1 (6 bases). The V gene lost 5 bases and the J gene lost 3 bases, with 14 bases spanning the gap. This CDR3 region has 15 residues. CDR1 is SNHLY, CDR2 FYNNEI, per germline. DNA of the CDR3: TGTGCCAGCAGTATGGACAGCGTGACCAATCAGCCCCAGCATTTT. It translates to CASSMDSVTNQPQHF.

This clone was detected once. The chain recombines TRBV19 with TRBJ1-5, with D maybe TRBD1 (6 bases). V was shortened by 3 bases and J by 1 base, with 10 bases between the two germline ends. Germline V gives CDR1 LNHDA, CDR2 SQIVND (reference sequence). The CDR3 is 15 amino acids. The CDR3 nucleotides are TGTGCCAGTAGTATTGGGGGCAGGAGCAATCAGCCCCAGCATTTT. Protein sequence: CASSIGGRSNQPQHF.

The V call is TRBV28, the J call TRBJ2-6; 7 bases line up with TRBD2. Germline V gene sequence: CDR1 MDHEN, CDR2 SYDVKM. This CDR3 contains 16 residues. The junction had 1 base not matched to a gene; V was cut back by 1 base and J by 1 base. CDR3 region: CASSLFGGSGANVLTF. For the CDR3, the DNA is TGTGCCAGCAGTTTATTCGGGGGGTCTGGGGCCAACGTCCTGACTTTC.

The chain recombines TRBV30 with TRBJ1-5; D ambiguous. Germline V gene data show CDR1 as GTSNPN and CDR2 as SVGIG (reference sequence). V was shortened by 1 base and J by 0 bases, with 7 bases between the two germline ends. The CDR3 length is 14 residues. As DNA, the CDR3 is TGTGCCTGGAGTGGCGGGGATAGCAATCAGCCCCAGCATTTT. It specifies CAWSGGDSNQPQHF.

The chain joins TRBV19 to TRBJ1-5, with D perhaps TRBD1 (6 bases). The length of the CDR3 is 16 residues. V was clipped by 5 bases and J by 6 bases, with 20 bases between them. The germline V gene encodes CDR1 LNHDA and CDR2 SQIVND (reference sequence). The CDR3 DNA follows: TGTGCCAGTAGTCTGGACCTTCAGGGGTGGACTCAGCCCCAGCATTTT. Translated, it gives CASSLDLQGWTQPQHF.

The chain uses TRBV4-1 and TRBJ1-5, with D uncertain. Germline V CDR1 and CDR2: MGHRA, YSYEKL. V was clipped by 1 base and J by 3 bases, with 16 bases between them. The CDR3 loop spans 17 amino acids. The CDR3 spells CASSQGVGVLVNQPQHF. The CDR3 DNA is TGCGCCAGCAGCCAAGGCGTCGGAGTTTTGGTCAATCAGCCCCAGCATTTT.